This TCR beta chain was recorded in a study of blood T cell repertoires in COVID-19. Background on the study: The origin of the acute and convalescent COVID-19 samples was the United States, Italy and Spain. From T cells, B-cell-depleted T cells, or PBMCs came the material, which was cDNA or gDNA.

Assay: immunoSEQ multiplex PCR; the TCRdb copy retains only in-frame clones and omits some. Seen here are fewer than 150,000 clones, roughly three quarters observed once, and the top ten hold over 15%. The source is an elderly man with acute or convalescent COVID-19. Sequences were obtained from peripheral blood.

CDR3 amino acids: CASSSRRGYEQYF. CDR3 nucleotides: TGTGCCAGCAGCTCCCGGAGGGGTTACGAGCAGTACTTC. The chain employs TRBV7-2 and TRBJ2-7; D is perhaps TRBD2 (6 bases). Germline lookup yields CDR1 SGHTA and CDR2 FQGNSA. This CDR3 is 13 amino acids long. Between the trimmed V and J ends, which lost 4 bases and 4 bases, there was a span of 11 bases.